This is a list of T cell receptor beta chains from one sample in a study of blood T cell repertoires in COVID-19. Clones were read by immunoSEQ multiplex PCR, and TCRdb kept only the in-frame ones, dropping some. The data show 50,000 to 65,000 clones, with approximately 90% seen just once and 2.5% to 3.5% held by the top ten. Material: peripheral blood. The source is a man aged 50 to 60 with active COVID-19. Each CDR3 is given with its conserved first and last residue. Fields, in order: D gene, clone size, J gene, V gene, CDR3 protein, CDR3 DNA. D genes are given only for firm matches. Only part of the rows carry a size: once, few, many, or a class if the clone is expanded.

>TRBD1|-|TRBJ1-1|TRBV5-4
CASSLGTGGNTEAFF
TGTGCCAGCAGCCTAGGGACAGGGGGCAACACTGAAGCTTTCTTT
>-|-|TRBJ1-2|TRBV19
CASRTLTVGYTF
TGTGCCAGTAGGACCCTGACAGTTGGCTACACCTTC
>-|-|TRBJ2-7|TRBV7-2
CASSLVWPSYEQYF
TGTGCCAGCAGCTTAGTATGGCCGTCCTACGAGCAGTACTTC
>-|-|TRBJ2-2|TRBV23-1
CASSPGADGTGELFF
TGCGCCAGCAGTCCCGGAGCTGACGGGACCGGGGAGCTGTTTTTT
>-|-|TRBJ1-3|TRBV9
CASSLGGSGNTIYF
TGTGCCAGCAGCCTGGGGGGTTCTGGAAACACCATATATTTT
>TRBD2|-|TRBJ2-1|TRBV28
CASSFPGLAANEQFF
TGTGCCAGCAGTTTCCCGGGACTAGCGGCCAATGAGCAGTTCTTC
>TRBD2|-|TRBJ2-2|TRBV9
CASSASGGELFF
TGTGCCAGCAGCGCTAGCGGGGGGGAGCTGTTTTTT
>TRBD2|-|TRBJ2-1|TRBV5-4
CASSSLWEGYEQFF
TGTGCCAGCAGCTCTCTTTGGGAGGGCTATGAGCAGTTCTTC
>-|-|TRBJ2-2|TRBV3-1/TRBV3-2
CASSLGVNTGELFF
TGTGCCAGCAGCCTGGGAGTGAACACCGGGGAGCTGTTTTTT
>-|-|TRBJ2-1|TRBV12-3/TRBV12-4
CASSFFGEIEQFF
TGTGCCAGCAGTTTTTTCGGGGAAATTGAGCAGTTCTTC
>TRBD2|-|TRBJ2-5|TRBV11-2
CASSQLGGSQETQYF
TGTGCCAGCAGCCAACTCGGGGGGTCCCAAGAGACCCAGTACTTC
>-|-|TRBJ1-4|TRBV19
CASSRTQEKLFF
TGTGCCAGTAGTAGGACACAGGAAAAACTGTTTTTT
>TRBD1|once|TRBJ1-5|TRBV3-1/TRBV3-2
CASSHHDRVGQPQHF
TGTGCCAGCAGCCACCATGACAGGGTAGGCCAGCCCCAGCATTTT
>-|-|TRBJ1-1|TRBV6-6
CASTKTYQGTEAFF
TGTGCCAGCACTAAAACCTATCAGGGCACTGAAGCTTTCTTT
>-|-|TRBJ2-7|TRBV7-2
CASSLTTEPRNEQYF
TGTGCCAGCAGCTTAACGACGGAGCCTAGGAACGAGCAGTACTTC
>-|-|TRBJ2-2|TRBV21-1
CASSKGEGAGGELFF
TGTGCCAGCAGCAAAGGTGAGGGGGCGGGCGGGGAGCTGTTTTTT
>-|-|TRBJ2-7|TRBV3-1/TRBV3-2
CASSRANYEQYF
TGTGCCAGCAGCCGAGCCAACTACGAGCAGTACTTC
>-|-|TRBJ1-1|TRBV6-5
CASSYSGGLGTEAFF
TGTGCCAGCAGTTACTCGGGGGGGCTCGGCACTGAAGCTTTCTTT
>TRBD1|-|TRBJ1-4|TRBV9
CASSVESRGLELFF
TGTGCCAGCAGCGTAGAGAGTAGGGGGCTCGAACTGTTTTTT
>-|-|TRBJ2-1|TRBV27
CASRRATSSYNEQFF
TGTGCCAGCCGACGAGCGACTAGCTCCTACAATGAGCAGTTCTTC
>-|once|TRBJ2-2|TRBV7-8
CASSALRTGELFF
TGTGCCAGCAGCGCCCTCCGGACCGGGGAGCTGTTTTTT
>-|-|TRBJ2-4|TRBV6-5
CASSYDSSNRVWYF
TGTGCCAGCAGTTACGACTCGTCGAACAGGGTATGGTACTTC
>-|-|TRBJ2-5|TRBV5-1
CASSLFLADHENRETQYF
TGCGCCAGCAGCTTGTTTCTCGCGGACCATGAGAACAGGGAGACCCAGTACTTC
>-|-|TRBJ2-6|TRBV19
CASMRVRPGNRAGANVLTF
TGTGCCAGTATGAGAGTGAGGCCGGGAAACAGAGCCGGGGCCAACGTCCTGACTTTC
>TRBD1|-|TRBJ1-2|TRBV4-1
CASSQEGLTGGGGYTF
TGCGCCAGCAGCCAAGAAGGGCTTACAGGGGGAGGTGGCTACACCTTC
>-|-|TRBJ2-2|TRBV5-6
CASSLITGTAENRGELFF
TGTGCCAGCAGCTTAATTACCGGGACTGCAGAAAATCGGGGGGAGCTGTTTTTT
>-|-|TRBJ1-3|TRBV4-1
CASSQAAWGEGDTIYF
TGCGCCAGCAGCCAAGCTGCTTGGGGGGAAGGGGACACCATATATTTT
>-|-|TRBJ2-5|TRBV19
CASSKTGNQETQYF
TGTGCCAGTAGTAAAACAGGGAATCAAGAGACCCAGTACTTC
>TRBD2|once|TRBJ2-7|TRBV18
CASSKLAGESEQYF
TGTGCCAGCTCGAAACTAGCGGGAGAAAGCGAGCAGTACTTC
>TRBD2|-|TRBJ2-5|TRBV7-9
CASTLAGGRETQYF
TGTGCCAGCACTCTAGCGGGAGGGCGGGAGACCCAGTACTTC
>-|-|TRBJ1-4|TRBV4-1
CASSPLEGGGANEKLFF
TGCGCCAGCAGCCCTCTCGAAGGCGGGGGGGCTAATGAAAAACTGTTTTTT
>TRBD1|-|TRBJ1-4|TRBV29-1
CSVAMTGANEKLFF
TGCAGCGTAGCAATGACAGGGGCGAATGAAAAACTGTTTTTT
>TRBD1|-|TRBJ2-7|TRBV6-2/TRBV6-3
CASSWTGHEQYF
TGTGCCAGCAGTTGGACAGGGCACGAGCAGTACTTC
>-|-|TRBJ2-2|TRBV6-6
CASRQGNTGELFF
TGTGCCAGCAGACAGGGTAACACCGGGGAGCTGTTTTTT
>TRBD2|-|TRBJ2-7|TRBV19
CASTLLGGGGGVAPYEQYF
TGTGCCAGTACTCTATTGGGGGGTGGGGGGGGAGTAGCGCCCTACGAGCAGTACTTC
>TRBD1|-|TRBJ2-3|TRBV11-1
CASSRGQGDADTQYF
TGTGCCAGCAGCCGCGGACAGGGAGACGCAGATACGCAGTATTTT
>TRBD1|-|TRBJ1-1|TRBV18
CASSPRQGAGTEAFF
TGTGCCAGCTCACCAAGACAGGGGGCAGGCACTGAAGCTTTCTTT
>-|medium-sized|TRBJ1-2|TRBV5-1
CASSLAPQGRCTF
TGCGCCAGCAGCTTGGCCCCCCAAGGGAGGTGCACCTTC
>-|-|TRBJ2-7|TRBV5-6
CASSSRGEYEQYF
TGTGCCAGCAGCTCCAGGGGGGAGTACGAGCAGTACTTC
>-|-|TRBJ2-4|TRBV28
CASTLSGSKNIQYF
TGTGCCAGCACCTTAAGCGGTTCCAAAAACATTCAGTACTTC
>-|once|TRBJ1-1|TRBV5-1
CASSLVGGEIGEAFF
TGCGCCAGCAGCTTGGTCGGGGGGGAAATCGGTGAAGCTTTCTTT
>TRBD2|-|TRBJ2-4|TRBV5-8
CASSLTSGTAKNIQYF
TGTGCCAGCAGCTTGACTAGCGGTACAGCCAAAAACATTCAGTACTTC
>-|-|TRBJ1-5|TRBV5-5
CASSLDLTAEVSNQPQHF
TGTGCCAGCAGCTTGGATCTGACAGCCGAAGTTAGCAATCAGCCCCAGCATTTT
>-|-|TRBJ2-1|TRBV30
CAWSGLRTYNEQFF
TGTGCCTGGAGTGGTCTACGAACCTACAATGAGCAGTTCTTC
>-|-|TRBJ1-5|TRBV5-4
CASSLAWGNPGNRLNQPQHF
TGTGCCAGCAGCTTGGCCTGGGGCAATCCGGGTAATAGGCTCAATCAGCCCCAGCATTTT
>-|-|TRBJ1-3|TRBV19
CASSPLDSASGNTIYF
TGTGCCAGTAGTCCCCTAGACTCGGCCTCTGGAAACACCATATATTTT
>TRBD1|-|TRBJ2-3|TRBV24-1
CATSAFTGGTDTQYF
TGTGCCACCAGTGCCTTTACAGGGGGCACAGATACGCAGTATTTT
>-|-|TRBJ2-1|TRBV7-8
CASSSFRVRRDEQFF
TGTGCCAGCAGCTCATTCAGGGTGAGGAGGGATGAGCAGTTCTTC
>-|-|TRBJ2-7|TRBV9
CARGDRSYEQYF
TGTGCCAGAGGAGACCGGTCCTACGAGCAGTACTTC
>TRBD2|-|TRBJ2-1|TRBV4-3
CASSQPGLAGTNEQFF
TGCGCCAGCAGCCAACCGGGACTAGCGGGTACCAATGAGCAGTTCTTC
>TRBD1|-|TRBJ2-4|TRBV2
CASRFGTGVKNIQYF
TGTGCCAGCAGATTTGGGACAGGGGTCAAAAACATTCAGTACTTC
>TRBD1|-|TRBJ1-2|TRBV28
CASSGTDYGYTF
TGTGCCAGCAGCGGGACAGACTATGGCTACACCTTC
>-|-|TRBJ1-3|TRBV19
CASSISGSGNTIYF
TGTGCCAGTAGTATATCAGGCTCTGGAAACACCATATATTTT
>-|-|TRBJ2-1|TRBV19
CASSAPPGVLNEQFF
TGTGCCAGTAGTGCCCCCCCGGGGGTGTTGAATGAGCAGTTCTTC